The 10 T cell receptor beta chains below were found in one sample sequenced in a study of blood T cell repertoires in COVID-19. The repertoire was sequenced with immunoSEQ multiplex PCR; TCRdb's copy has only in-frame clones and lacks some. The sample contains 63,000 or so clones, 84% of which appear only once. Sequences were obtained from peripheral blood. Every receptor here comes from a human donor in a cohort sampled during active COVID-19.

The rearrangement uses TRBV6-5 and TRBJ2-1; 10 bases agree with TRBD2. CDR1 is MNHEY and CDR2 is SVGAGI in the germline V gene. The CDR3 runs 15 residues. The ends lost 2 bases at V and 7 bases at J; junction bases unmatched: 5. The DNA for the CDR3 is TGTGCCAGCAGTTACAGGCCTAGCGGGAGAAATGAGCAGTTCTTC. Protein: CASSYRPSGRNEQFF.

V gene TRBV5-6 combines with J gene TRBJ2-7; 10 nucleotides line up with TRBD1. The CDR3 sequence is 15 residues long. CDR1 and CDR2 (germline): SGHDT, YYEEEE. With V trimmed by 4 bases and J by 3 bases, 7 bases remained unmatched. CDR3 sequence: CASSDPGTGVYEQYF. The CDR3 DNA reads TGTGCCAGCAGCGACCCTGGGACAGGGGTCTACGAGCAGTACTTC.

The chain is built from TRBV5-4 and TRBJ2-1; 7 bases agree with TRBD2. There are 11 residues in the CDR3. Trimming took 5 bases from V and 15 from J; bases not matched to a gene: 8. CDR1 and CDR2 (germline): SGHNT, YYREEE (reference sequence). The CDR3 region has the DNA TGTGCCAGCAGTGACGGACTAGTCTCGTTCTTC. Protein sequence: CASSDGLVSFF.

This chain connects TRBV10-3 to TRBJ1-3; D perhaps matches TRBD1 (5 bases). The CDR3 loop spans 14 amino acids. Between the trimmed V and J ends, which lost 7 bases and 2 bases, there was a span of 12 bases. Germline V CDR1 and CDR2: ENHRY, SYGVKD. CDR3 protein: CAITSGTTGNTIYF. The CDR3 DNA reads as TGTGCCATCACCTCAGGGACTACTGGAAACACCATATATTTT.

On this clone: This CDR3 is also generated by other DNA sequences in the sample. The chain uses TRBV6-1 and TRBJ2-1, with TRBD2 matching 11 bases. The ends lost 2 bases at V and 3 bases at J; junction bases unmatched: 0. The CDR3 length is 15 residues. The V gene's germline CDR1 is MNHNS and CDR2 SASEGT. The CDR3 sequence is CASSELAGGYNEQFF. The CDR3, as DNA: TGTGCCAGCAGTGAACTAGCGGGGGGCTACAATGAGCAGTTCTTC.

The chain links TRBV23-1 to TRBJ2-1, with D possibly being TRBD1 (5 bases). TRBV23-1 is noted as an ORF with a role that remains uncertain. Trimming removed 4 bases from V and 5 bases from J, with 21 bases in between. This CDR3 contains 17 residues. CDR3 amino acids: CASSPDLGRGSDNEQFF. The CDR3 DNA sequence: TGCGCCAGCAGTCCCGACCTAGGTAGGGGCTCAGACAATGAGCAGTTCTTC.

Only a few counts were recorded for this clone. The chain employs TRBV6-5 and TRBJ1-1; no reliable D call. Deletions cut 0 bases from V and 3 bases from J, with 8 bases between. The V gene's germline CDR1 is MNHEY and CDR2 SVGAGI. This CDR3 region has 14 residues. The CDR3 bases are TGTGCCAGCAGTTACTCCCGCGGCTACACTGAAGCTTTCTTT. Its translation: CASSYSRGYTEAFF.

V and J are TRBV9 and TRBJ1-1; D gene ambiguous. The germline CDR1 and CDR2 sequences are SGDLS and YYNGEE. With 0 bases removed from V and 11 bases from J, the gap between germline ends came to 14 bases. The length of the CDR3 is 13 residues. CDR3 coding DNA: TGTGCCAGCAGCGTAGTCACTCCAGAGCGTGCTTTCTTT. Its translation: CASSVVTPERAFF.

V is TRBV10-3 and J is TRBJ1-2; D gene uncertain. Germline assignment: CDR1 ENHRY and CDR2 SYGVKD. The CDR3 loop spans 11 amino acids. Between the trimmed V and J ends, which lost 6 bases and 0 bases, there was a span of 2 bases. The CDR3 loop is CAISANYGYTF. The CDR3, as DNA: TGTGCCATCAGCGCTAACTATGGCTACACCTTC.

This chain connects TRBV28 to TRBJ1-1; TRBD1 might be the D (6 bases). From germline, CDR1 is MDHEN and CDR2 SYDVKM. V was shortened by 5 bases and J by 0 bases, with 16 bases between the two germline ends. The CDR3 has 16 residues. The CDR3 loop is CASSPLRTALNTEAFF. CDR3 DNA sequence: TGTGCCAGCAGTCCCCTAAGGACAGCGCTGAACACTGAAGCTTTCTTT.